A selection of T cell receptor beta chains follows, all from one sample in a study of PD-1 blockade in mismatch repair-deficient tumors. Method: immunoSEQ multiplex PCR; TCRdb's copy keeps in-frame clones and lacks some. The data show some 97,000 clones, about 79% seen once. Sequences were derived from peripheral blood, sampled roughly 35 weeks after starting pembrolizumab. These receptors came from an adult with mismatch repair-deficient cancer. Each CDR3 is given with its conserved first and last residue. A D gene is named only where the DNA matches it firmly. Not all rows give a size; the values are once, few, many and, for expanded clones, a class.

J gene | V gene | D gene | clone size | CDR3 DNA | CDR3 protein
TRBJ2-1 | TRBV29-1 | NA | once | TGCAGCGTTGAGGCCGGCCTCCTCAATGAGCAGTTCTTC | CSVEAGLLNEQFF
TRBJ2-7 | TRBV27 | TRBD2 | NA | TGTGCCAGCCAAATCTCGCCGGGAGGTTTCGAGCAGTACTTC | CASQISPGGFEQYF
TRBJ1-5 | TRBV4-1 | NA | NA | TGCGCCAGCAGCCAATCACAGTACAATCAGCCCCAGCATTTT | CASSQSQYNQPQHF
TRBJ2-7 | TRBV5-1 | TRBD1 | NA | TGCGCCAGCAGCTCGGGACAGGGCTCCTACGAGCAGTACTTC | CASSSGQGSYEQYF
TRBJ2-1 | TRBV30 | TRBD2 | NA | TGTGCCTGGAGTGCTGGGGGGGGTCCAAGCTCCTACAATGAGCAGTTCTTC | CAWSAGGGPSSYNEQFF
TRBJ1-1 | TRBV7-3 | TRBD1 | NA | TGTGCCAGCAGCATAGGGGGCATGAACACTGAAGCTTTCTTT | CASSIGGMNTEAFF
TRBJ2-7 | TRBV6-1 | NA | NA | TGTGCCAGCTGGGACGGGAGAGGCTACGAGCAGTACTTC | CASWDGRGYEQYF
TRBJ1-3 | TRBV20-1 | NA | NA | TGCAGTGCACAACCTGGAAACACCATATATTTT | CSAQPGNTIYF
TRBJ2-3 | TRBV7-7 | NA | NA | TGTGCTAGCAGCCCCCCAGGGGAAACGCAGTATTTT | CASSPPGETQYF
TRBJ2-1 | TRBV19 | TRBD2 | NA | TGTGCCAGTAGTATAGTGCTCTGGGCGGGAGTCGACAATGAGCAGTTCTTC | CASSIVLWAGVDNEQFF
TRBJ1-2 | TRBV7-8 | NA | NA | TGTGCCAGCAGCACCACAGGGCATGGCTACACCTTC | CASSTTGHGYTF
TRBJ2-5 | TRBV4-2 | TRBD2 | NA | TGTGCCAGCAGCCAAAGACTAGCGGGAGATGAGACCCAGTACTTC | CASSQRLAGDETQYF
TRBJ2-3 | TRBV5-4 | TRBD2 | NA | TGTGCCAGCAGCTTGGGAACTAGCGGGAGGTCAGATACGCAGTATTTT | CASSLGTSGRSDTQYF
TRBJ2-1 | TRBV5-1 | NA | NA | TGCGCCAGCAGCCCCGGAGGGGGATGGAGCTCCTACAATGAGCAGTTCTTC | CASSPGGGWSSYNEQFF
TRBJ2-7 | TRBV10-3 | TRBD2 | NA | TGTGCCATCATGGGGACTAGCGGGCCCTACGAGCAGTACTTC | CAIMGTSGPYEQYF
TRBJ2-7 | TRBV25-1 | TRBD1 | NA | TGTGCCAGCAGTGAACGGACAGGGGGCTTCGACGAGCAGTACTTC | CASSERTGGFDEQYF
TRBJ2-7 | TRBV4-1 | NA | NA | TGCGCCAGCAGCCAAGGCAATAAGGACGAGCAGTACTTC | CASSQGNKDEQYF
TRBJ1-5 | TRBV18 | NA | NA | TGTGCCAGCTCACCAAGGGCAGGGGAGAGCAATCAGCCCCAGCATTTT | CASSPRAGESNQPQHF